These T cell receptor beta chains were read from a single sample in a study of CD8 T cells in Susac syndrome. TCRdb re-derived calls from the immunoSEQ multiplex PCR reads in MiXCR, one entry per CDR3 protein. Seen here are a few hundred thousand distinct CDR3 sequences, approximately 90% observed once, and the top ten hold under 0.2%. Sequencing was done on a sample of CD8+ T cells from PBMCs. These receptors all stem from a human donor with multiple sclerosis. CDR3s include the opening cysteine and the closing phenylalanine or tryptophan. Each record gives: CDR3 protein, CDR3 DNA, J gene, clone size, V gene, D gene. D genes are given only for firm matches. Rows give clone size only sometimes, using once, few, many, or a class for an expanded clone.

CDR3aa: CASSQGPGSSTGELFF; CDR3nt: TGTGCCAGCAGTCAAGGTCCAGGGAGTTCGACCGGGGAGCTGTTTTTT; j_gene: TRBJ2-2; abundance: -; v_gene: TRBV7-3; d_gene: -
CDR3aa: CASSLGPSGMNTEAFF; CDR3nt: TGTGCCAGCAGCTTAGGCCCGTCGGGCATGAACACTGAAGCTTTCTTT; j_gene: TRBJ1-1; abundance: -; v_gene: TRBV11-2; d_gene: -
CDR3aa: CASSLSASYEQYF; CDR3nt: TGTGCCAGCAGTTTGAGCGCGTCCTACGAGCAGTACTTC; j_gene: TRBJ2-7; abundance: few; v_gene: TRBV27; d_gene: -
CDR3aa: CASSLVRGHQNTGELFF; CDR3nt: TGTGCCAGCAGTTTAGTTCGTGGACACCAGAACACCGGGGAGCTGTTTTTT; j_gene: TRBJ2-2; abundance: -; v_gene: TRBV28; d_gene: -
CDR3aa: CASSPDGELFF; CDR3nt: TGTGCCAGCAGCCCCGACGGGGAGCTGTTTTTT; j_gene: TRBJ2-2; abundance: -; v_gene: TRBV28; d_gene: -
CDR3aa: CASSGGWGDDNKHGNTGELFF; CDR3nt: TGTGCCAGCAGCGGAGGCTGGGGGGACGACAATAAACACGGGAACACCGGGGAGCTGTTTTTT; j_gene: TRBJ2-2; abundance: -; v_gene: TRBV9; d_gene: -
CDR3aa: CASSPSVAAGHEQFF; CDR3nt: TGTGCCAGCAGCCCTTCTGTAGCTGCCGGCCATGAGCAGTTCTTC; j_gene: TRBJ2-1; abundance: -; v_gene: TRBV27; d_gene: -
CDR3aa: CASSSLGPGRYNEQFF; CDR3nt: TGTGCCAGCAGCTCCCTCGGCCCGGGGCGTTACAATGAGCAGTTCTTC; j_gene: TRBJ2-1; abundance: -; v_gene: TRBV7-9; d_gene: -
CDR3aa: CASSHQDNLYAYEQYF; CDR3nt: TGTGCCAGCAGCCATCAAGACAACCTTTATGCCTACGAGCAGTACTTC; j_gene: TRBJ2-7; abundance: -; v_gene: TRBV3-1; d_gene: -
CDR3aa: CASKWDDGNQPQHF; CDR3nt: TGTGCCAGTAAATGGGACGATGGGAATCAGCCCCAGCATTTT; j_gene: TRBJ1-5; abundance: -; v_gene: TRBV19; d_gene: -
CDR3aa: CASSYGAGANVLTF; CDR3nt: TGTGCCAGCAGTTACGGGGCCGGGGCCAACGTCCTGACTTTC; j_gene: TRBJ2-6; abundance: -; v_gene: TRBV12-3/TRBV12-4; d_gene: -